The 8 T cell receptor beta chains in this list originate from one sample, sequenced in a study of blood T cell repertoires in COVID-19. Measured with immunoSEQ multiplex PCR; TCRdb has only the in-frame clones, and not every one. The repertoire includes roughly 220,000 clones, less than 90% of them detected once, and 5% to 6.5% sits in the top ten. The specimen sequenced was peripheral blood. These receptors all come from a woman in her fifties or sixties who had recovered from COVID-19.

The rearrangement uses TRBV7-9 and TRBJ1-2; D may be TRBD1 (5 bases). Deletions cut 4 bases from V and 5 bases from J, with 14 bases between. This CDR3 is built from 14 residues. The germline V gene encodes CDR1 SEHNR and CDR2 FQNEAQ (reference sequence). In nucleotides, the CDR3 is TGTGCCAGCAGCTCTTCCGGGACTCATTATGGCTACACCTTC. Residues: CASSSSGTHYGYTF.

The chain carries TRBV2 and TRBJ1-5, with D perhaps matching TRBD1 (5 bases). The CDR3 has 13 residues. V lost 5 bases and J lost 4, with 9 bases in between. Germline V CDR1 and CDR2: SNHLY, FYNNEI. DNA of the CDR3: TGTGCCAGCAGTAATCAGGGAAATCAGCCCCAGCATTTT. This encodes CASSNQGNQPQHF.

This clone came up a few times. CDR3 bases: TGTGCCAGCAGCTTAGGGATAGGGGGCGCGAACACTGAAGCTTTCTTT. Translation gives CASSLGIGGANTEAFF. The chain couples TRBV13 to TRBJ1-1; 7 bases agree with TRBD1. Trimming took 0 bases from V and 1 from J; bases not matched to a gene: 5. Germline V gene lookup returns CDR1 PRHDT and CDR2 FYEKMQ (reference sequence). The CDR3 is 16 amino acids.

The V call is TRBV6-5, the J call TRBJ1-1; 9 bases fit TRBD1. This CDR3 has 11 amino acids. Germline V lookup: CDR1 MNHEY, CDR2 SVGAGI. Trimming cost V 6 bases and J 11 bases; bases outside gene matches: 4. The chain's CDR3 is CASRGQGFAFF. CDR3 bases: TGTGCCAGCAGGGGACAGGGTTTCGCTTTCTTT.

CDR3 in DNA: TGTGCCAGCAGCTTGGGTGGCCCGGGGTATGATGAGCAGTTCTTC. It translates to CASSLGGPGYDEQFF. The chain carries TRBV5-4 and TRBJ2-1, with D tentatively TRBD2 (5 bases). Trimming removed 0 bases at V and 8 bases at J, with 15 bases between. Germline loops: CDR1 SGHNT, CDR2 YYREEE (reference sequence). The CDR3 totals 15 residues.

CDR3 sequence: CASSPGTSTDTQYF. In DNA form, the CDR3 reads TGTGCCAGCAGCCCCGGGACTTCCACAGATACGCAGTATTTT. This rearrangement joins TRBV5-4 to TRBJ2-3, with D possibly matching TRBD2 (6 bases). The V end was cut by 4 bases, the J end by 2 bases, with 11 bases between. Germline values: CDR1 SGHNT, CDR2 YYREEE (reference sequence). The CDR3 runs to 14 residues.

J is TRBJ1-2 and V is TRBV29-1; the D gene is possibly TRBD1 (6 bases). V was shortened by 0 bases and J by 6 bases, with 8 bases between the two germline ends. Germline-derived CDR1 and CDR2 are SQVTM and ANQGSEA. This CDR3 contains 12 residues. Here the CDR3 DNA reads TGCAGCGTTGAAGACAACAGGGATGGCTACACCTTC. This encodes CSVEDNRDGYTF.

The chain joins TRBV18 to TRBJ2-7, with 7 bases matching TRBD2. With 2 bases clipped from V and 3 bases from J, the junction kept 4 bases outside the gene matches. The CDR3 runs 14 residues. In germline, CDR1 is KGHSH, CDR2 LQKENI. In nucleotides, the CDR3 is TGTGCCAGCTCACCAGCGGGGGAAGTCTACGAGCAGTACTTC. Its translation: CASSPAGEVYEQYF. The variable domain in full, with the rest retrieved from reference TRBV18 and TRBJ2-7, is NAGVMQNPRHLVRRRGQEARLRCSPMKGHSHVYWYRQLPEEGLKFMVYLQKENIIDESGMPKERFSAEFPKEGPSILRIQQVVRGDSAAYFCASSPAGEVYEQYFGPGTRLTVT.